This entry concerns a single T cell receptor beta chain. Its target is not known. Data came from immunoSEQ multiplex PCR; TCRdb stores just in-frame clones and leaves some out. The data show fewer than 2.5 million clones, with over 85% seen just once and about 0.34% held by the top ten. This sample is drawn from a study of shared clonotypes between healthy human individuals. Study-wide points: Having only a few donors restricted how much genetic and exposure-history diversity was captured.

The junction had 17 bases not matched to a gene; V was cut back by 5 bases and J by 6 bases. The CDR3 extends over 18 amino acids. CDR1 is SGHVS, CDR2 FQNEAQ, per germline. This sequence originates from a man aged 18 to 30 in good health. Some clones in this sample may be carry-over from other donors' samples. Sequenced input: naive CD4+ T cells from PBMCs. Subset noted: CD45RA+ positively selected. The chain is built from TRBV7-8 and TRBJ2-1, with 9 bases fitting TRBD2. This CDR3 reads CASSPLRDSGRGGNEQFF. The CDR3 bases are TGTGCCAGCAGCCCACTTAGGGATAGCGGGAGAGGAGGCAATGAGCAGTTCTTC.